This T cell receptor (beta chain) is from a study of T cell responses to AZD1222 COVID-19 vaccine. General study findings and limits: Possibly, clonal diversity was underestimated; donors were largely white British and included more females. Repertoire samples came only from after the peak T cell response. Nearly half of spike-specific TCRs reportedly target variant regions that are unmutated in the B.1.351 and B.1.1.7 variants. After two AZD1222 doses, spike-specific TCR breadth and depth rose versus day 0.

As to this clone: Its cognate antigen is unknown.

Trimming took 8 bases from V and 3 from J, leaving 17 bases between them. The CDR3 runs to 14 residues. CDR1 is MDHEN, CDR2 SYDVKM, per germline. TCRdb's copy holds only in-frame clones and misses some; the assay was immunoSEQ multiplex PCR. The sample consists of 80,000 to 90,000 clones, about 90% of them appearing once. The TCR sequence derives from an adult in good health. The V gene is TRBV28, the J gene TRBJ2-7, with no clear D. This sample comprised peripheral blood, obtained on day 0 of MenACWY control vaccination. The CDR3 DNA is TGTGCCAGCCGCGCCGGCGGCACAGACTACGAGCAGTACTTC. Residues: CASRAGGTDYEQYF.